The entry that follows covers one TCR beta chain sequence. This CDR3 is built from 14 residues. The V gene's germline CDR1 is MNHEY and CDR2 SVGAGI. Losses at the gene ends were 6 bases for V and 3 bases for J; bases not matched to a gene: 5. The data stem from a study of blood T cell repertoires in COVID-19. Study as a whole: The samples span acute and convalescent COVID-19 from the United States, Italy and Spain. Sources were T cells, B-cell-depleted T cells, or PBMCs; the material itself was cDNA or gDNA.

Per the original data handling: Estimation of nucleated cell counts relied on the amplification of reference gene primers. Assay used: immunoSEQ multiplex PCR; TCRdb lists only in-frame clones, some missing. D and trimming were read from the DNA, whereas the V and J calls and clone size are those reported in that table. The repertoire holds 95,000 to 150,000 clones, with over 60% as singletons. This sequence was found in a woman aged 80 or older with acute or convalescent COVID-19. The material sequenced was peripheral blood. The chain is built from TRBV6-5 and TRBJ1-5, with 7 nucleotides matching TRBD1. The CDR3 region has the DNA TGTGCCAGCAGGGGACAGTTCGCCAATCAGCCCCAGCATTTT. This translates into CASRGQFANQPQHF.